This T cell receptor (beta chain) derives from a study of T cell repertoires in cytomegalovirus infection. From germline, CDR1 is SGHTA and CDR2 FQGNSA. The V gene end was trimmed by 3 bases and the J gene end by 3 bases; junction bases not matched to a gene: 8. The length of the CDR3 is 16 residues. Concerning this clonotype: The target antigen is unknown.

MiXCR, applied by TCRdb to the reads, yields one record per CDR3 protein. The sample gives fewer than 1,000,000 distinct CDR3 sequences, about a third of which show up once; more than 12% is in the top ten. The sample here was cultured CD8+ T cells from PBMCs, taken from culture after CMV antigen stimulation. The receptor was isolated from a human donor in good health (CMV status not recorded). Some clones in this sample may be carry-over from other donors' samples. The rearrangement links TRBV7-2 to TRBJ2-3; 8 bases match TRBD2. CDR3 amino acids: CASSLNGGAPTDTQYF. The CDR3 coding sequence is TGTGCCAGCAGCTTGAACGGGGGGGCCCCGACAGATACGCAGTATTTT.